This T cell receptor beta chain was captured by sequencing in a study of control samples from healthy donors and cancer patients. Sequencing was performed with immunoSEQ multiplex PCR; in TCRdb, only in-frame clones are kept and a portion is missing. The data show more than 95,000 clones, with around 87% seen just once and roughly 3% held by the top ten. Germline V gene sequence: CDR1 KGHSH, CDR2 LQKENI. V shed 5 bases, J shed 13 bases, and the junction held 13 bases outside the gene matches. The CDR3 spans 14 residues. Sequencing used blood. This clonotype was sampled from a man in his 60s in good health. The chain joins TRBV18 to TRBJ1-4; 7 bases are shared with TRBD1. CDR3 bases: TGTGCCAGCTCATCACGGGGGACAGACCCGAGACTGTTTTTT. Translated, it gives CASSSRGTDPRLFF.